This T cell receptor beta chain was sequenced in a study of T cells in Graves' hyperthyroidism and ophthalmopathy. Losses at the gene ends were 4 bases for V and 5 bases for J; bases not matched to a gene: 14. From germline, CDR1 is SEHNR and CDR2 FQNEAQ (reference sequence). This CDR3 region has 16 residues. Stable Graves' hyperthyroidism denoted no ophthalmopathy progression over 18 months. Uncontrolled infection, other autoimmune disease, pregnancy or lactation disqualified patients from enrolment. The CDR3 regions of TCR beta were amplified from RNA transcripts. The TCR CDR3 was amplified in a first-round RT-PCR using the HTBI primer set. TCRdb re-derived calls from the multiplex PCR reads in MiXCR, one entry per CDR3 protein. The table lists over 300,000 distinct CDR3 sequences, about 14% of them singletons, with 11% in the top ten.

The source of this sequence is a woman aged 55-70 years with Graves' hyperthyroidism. The chain joins TRBV7-9 to TRBJ2-7; 7 nucleotides match TRBD2. Input material: blood. The DNA of the CDR3 is TGTGCCAGCAGCTCACTCACCCCGGGACGGGGGGACGAGCAGTACTTC. Its translation is CASSSLTPGRGDEQYF.